This TCR beta chain was profiled in a study of sequential checkpoint blockade in melanoma. At the level of the study: Randomization was 1:1 between first-line nivolumab→ipilimumab and ipilimumab→nivolumab. DNA from over 80 pretreatment tumor samples underwent TCRβ immunosequencing. Roughly 20 patients had matched tumor biopsies before treatment and at week 13 after nivolumab or ipilimumab alone.

Treatment: randomized to nivolumab then ipilimumab (arm A) or the reverse (arm B). V was pared by 6 bases and J by 9 bases, with 15 bases between. Per germline, CDR1 MNHGY and CDR2 SAAAGT. This CDR3 comprises 13 residues. This clone is medium-sized. No antigen is known for it. Profiled with immunoSEQ multiplex PCR; TCRdb holds only in-frame clones, not every one. The sample includes around 9,000 clones, roughly 29% seen only once; the top ten take 20%. Study-wide findings and caveats: PD-L1 staining and CD8+ counts, not mutational load, tracked tumor T-cell clonality.

This TCR derives from a human donor with melanoma. V is TRBV6-8 and J is TRBJ1-5, with unresolved D. This specimen consisted of tumor tissue (inferred from file names), obtained from a patient given nivolumab and ipilimumab in sequence. The CDR3 is CASSLTMWVPQHF. CDR3 bases: TGTGCCAGCAGCCTCACTATGTGGGTGCCCCAGCATTTT.